This passage covers 11 T cell receptor beta chains from one sample sequenced in a study of neurological immune-mediated disorders. TCRdb fed the 5' RACE reads into MiXCR, producing one record per CDR3 protein. This table has fewer than 90,000 distinct CDR3 sequences, about a tenth appearing once. The sequenced sample consisted of PBMCs. The receptor set was obtained from a man aged 35-49 years in good health.

This clonotype was detected ten times or more. The CDR3 spells CASSKPGQGPYNEQFF. The DNA for the CDR3 is TGTGCCAGCAGTAAACCGGGACAGGGCCCATACAATGAGCAGTTCTTC. The rearrangement uses TRBV6-6 and TRBJ2-1; TRBD1 matches at 9 bases. Germline lookup yields CDR1 MNHNY and CDR2 SVGAGI (reference sequence). V dropped 5 bases and J dropped 4; count of bases not matched to a gene: 9. The CDR3 extends over 16 amino acids.

Notes on this clonotype: A much larger clone lies one base from this, so it may be a read error. J is TRBJ2-1 and V is TRBV7-3; D remains ambiguous. The CDR3 has 16 amino acids. Germline CDR1 is SGHTA and CDR2 is FQGTGA. The V end was cut by 3 bases, the J end by 1 base, with 13 bases between. The CDR3 bases are TGTGCCAGCAGCTTCTCCTCGGCGCGTTCCTACAATGAGCAGTTCTTC. Translation: CASSFSSARSYNEQFF.

This clonotype was recorded many times. The rearrangement links TRBV15 to TRBJ2-3; D unresolved. Trimming took off 8 bases at V and 0 bases at J, with 18 bases between the two ends. Per the germline V gene, CDR1 is LNHNV and CDR2 is YYDKDF (reference sequence). This CDR3 region has 16 residues. In DNA form, the CDR3 reads TGTGCCACCGATGAAGGACGGGCAGGCAGCACAGATACGCAGTATTTT. Residues: CATDEGRAGSTDTQYF.

This clonotype was picked up many times. The CDR3 region has the DNA TGCGCCAGCAGCTTGGGGACCACAGGGACGAGCTCCTACGAGCAGTACTTC. This gives the protein CASSLGTTGTSSYEQYF. The genes are TRBV5-1 and TRBJ2-7, with a possible D match to TRBD1 (6 bases). Looked up from germline, CDR1 is SGHRS and CDR2 is YFSETQ. Trimming removed 0 bases from V and 0 bases from J, with 16 bases in between. This CDR3 is 17 amino acids long.

The table lists this clonotype with a few counts. A much larger clone differs from this one at a single base, so this may be a read error. The chain combines TRBV5-1 with TRBJ2-3; no reliable D call. This CDR3 region has 15 residues. Germline lookup yields CDR1 SGHRS and CDR2 YFSETQ. The CDR3 region is CANSRMGISTDTQYF. CDR3 bases: TGCGCCAACAGCCGGATGGGTATAAGCACAGATACGCAGTATTTT.

This clonotype occurred many times. A much larger clone lies a single base off, so this may be a read error. In nucleotides, the CDR3 is TGTGCCAGCAGGGACCAAGAGACCCAGTACTTC. It codes for CASRDQETQYF. This chain links TRBV2 with TRBJ2-5; D remains ambiguous. Per the germline V gene, CDR1 is SNHLY and CDR2 is FYNNEI. V was pared by 6 bases and J by 0 bases, with 2 bases between. CDR3 length: 11 amino acids.

This clonotype has at least ten counts. The V call is TRBV7-9, the J call TRBJ2-1; D may correspond to TRBD1 or TRBD2 (7 bases each). CDR1 and CDR2 (germline): SEHNR, FQNEAQ (reference sequence). The V and J ends lost 2 bases and 5 bases respectively, with 13 bases between them. The CDR3 loop spans 15 amino acids. The CDR3 is CASSLHQGGNNEQFF. The CDR3 nucleotides are TGTGCCAGCAGCTTACATCAGGGGGGGAACAATGAGCAGTTCTTC.

The sample holds many counts of this clonotype. The V gene is TRBV5-6, the J gene TRBJ2-7, with 7 bases fitting TRBD2. The junction had 8 bases not matched to a gene; V was cut back by 0 bases and J by 2 bases. Looked up from germline, CDR1 is SGHDT and CDR2 is YYEEEE. The CDR3 has 16 amino acids. DNA of the CDR3: TGTGCCAGCAGCTTGGCCAATGGGGGGGAACCCTACGAGCAGTACTTC. Residues: CASSLANGGEPYEQYF.

With respect to this clonotype: A much bigger clone sits one base away, suggesting this may be a read error. The genes are TRBV28 and TRBJ1-1; D is unclear. The CDR3 consists of 14 residues. Germline-derived CDR1 and CDR2 are MDHEN and SYDVKM. The ends were cut back, 7 bases at V and 4 bases at J, with 16 bases in the middle. The CDR3 DNA reads TGTGCCAGCATTGGGAGGGCGCCGGGCACTGAAGCTTTCTTT. It is translated as CASIGRAPGTEAFF.

The table lists this clonotype with many counts. This chain joins TRBV18 and TRBJ2-1, with D uncertain. Trimming shortened V by 2 bases and J by 2 bases, and 7 bases separated the two germline ends. CDR3 length: 14 amino acids. The V gene's germline CDR1 is KGHSH and CDR2 LQKENI. This CDR3 is CASSPEITYNEQFF. Here the CDR3 DNA reads TGTGCCAGCTCACCAGAAATCACCTACAATGAGCAGTTCTTC.

Ten or more counts support this clonotype. This sequence joins TRBV15 and TRBJ2-2, with a weak D call TRBD2 (5 bases). The CDR3 contains 15 residues. Looked up from germline, CDR1 is LNHNV and CDR2 is YYDKDF (reference sequence). The ends were cut back, 5 bases at V and 5 bases at J, with 15 bases in the middle. The CDR3 DNA sequence: TGTGCCACCAGCGACCTCTTCCCGGGGACCGGGGAGCTGTTTTTT. Translated: CATSDLFPGTGELFF.